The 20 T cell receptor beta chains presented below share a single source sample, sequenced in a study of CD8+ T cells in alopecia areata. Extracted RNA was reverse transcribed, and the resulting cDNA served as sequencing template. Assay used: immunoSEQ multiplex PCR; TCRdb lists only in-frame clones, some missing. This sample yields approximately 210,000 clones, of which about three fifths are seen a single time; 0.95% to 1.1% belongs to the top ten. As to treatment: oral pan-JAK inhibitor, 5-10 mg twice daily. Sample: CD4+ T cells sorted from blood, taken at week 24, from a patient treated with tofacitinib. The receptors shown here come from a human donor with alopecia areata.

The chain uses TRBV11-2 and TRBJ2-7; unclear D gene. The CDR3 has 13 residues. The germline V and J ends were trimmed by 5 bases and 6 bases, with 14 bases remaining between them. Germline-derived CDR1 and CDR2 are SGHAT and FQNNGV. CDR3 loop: CASSPMGSVEQYF. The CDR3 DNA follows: TGTGCCAGCAGCCCCATGGGGTCGGTCGAGCAGTACTTC. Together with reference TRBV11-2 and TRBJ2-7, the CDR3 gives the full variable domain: EAGVAQSPRYKIIEKRQSVAFWCNPISGHATLYWYQQILGQGPKLLIQFQNNGVVDDSQLPKDRFSAERLKGVDSTLKIQPAKLEDSAVYLCASSPMGSVEQYFGPGTRLTVT.

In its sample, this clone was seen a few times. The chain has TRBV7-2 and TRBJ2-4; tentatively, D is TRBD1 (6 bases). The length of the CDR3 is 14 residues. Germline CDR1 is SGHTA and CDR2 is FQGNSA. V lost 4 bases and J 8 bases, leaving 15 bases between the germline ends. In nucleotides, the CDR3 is TGTGCCAGCAGCTCCTGGGGGCAAGGAGACATTCAGTACTTC. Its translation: CASSSWGQGDIQYF. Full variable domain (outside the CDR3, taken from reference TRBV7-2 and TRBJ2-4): GAGVSQSPSNKVTEKGKDVELRCDPISGHTALYWYRQSLGQGLEFLIYFQGNSAPDKSGLPSDRFSAERTGGSVSTLTIQRTQQEDSAVYLCASSSWGQGDIQYFGAGTRLSVL.

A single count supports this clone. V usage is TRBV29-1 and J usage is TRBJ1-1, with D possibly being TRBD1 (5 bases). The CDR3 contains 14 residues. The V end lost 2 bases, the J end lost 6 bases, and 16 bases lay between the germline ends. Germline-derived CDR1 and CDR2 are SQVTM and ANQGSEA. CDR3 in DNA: TGCAGCGTTGAACCTCCCGGTTCGGGGGCTGAAGCTTTCTTT. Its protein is CSVEPPGSGAEAFF.

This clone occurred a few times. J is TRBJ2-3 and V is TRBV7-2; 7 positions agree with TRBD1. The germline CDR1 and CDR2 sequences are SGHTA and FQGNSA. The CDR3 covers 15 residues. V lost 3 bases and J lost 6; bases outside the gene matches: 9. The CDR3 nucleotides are TGTGCCAGCAGCTTGGGACCCGACAGGGTGGATACGCAGTATTTT. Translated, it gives CASSLGPDRVDTQYF.

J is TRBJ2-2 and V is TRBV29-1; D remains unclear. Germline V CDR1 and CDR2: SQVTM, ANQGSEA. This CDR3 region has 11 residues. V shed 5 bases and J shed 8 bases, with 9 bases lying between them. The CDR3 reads CSVFDFGELFF. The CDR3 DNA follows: TGCAGCGTTTTTGATTTTGGGGAGCTGTTTTTT.

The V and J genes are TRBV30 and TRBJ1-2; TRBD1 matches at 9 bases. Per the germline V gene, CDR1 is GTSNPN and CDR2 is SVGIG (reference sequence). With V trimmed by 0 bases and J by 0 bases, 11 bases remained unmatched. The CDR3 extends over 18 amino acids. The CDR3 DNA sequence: TGTGCCTGGAGTGTACCTGGGACAGGGAACAAAGCTAACTATGGCTACACCTTC. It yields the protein CAWSVPGTGNKANYGYTF.

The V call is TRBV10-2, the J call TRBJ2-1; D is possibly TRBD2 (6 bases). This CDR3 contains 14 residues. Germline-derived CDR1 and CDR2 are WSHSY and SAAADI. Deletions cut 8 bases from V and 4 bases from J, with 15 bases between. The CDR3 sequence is CASCEGGVYNEQFF. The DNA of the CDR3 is TGCGCCAGCTGCGAAGGAGGGGTATACAATGAGCAGTTCTTC.

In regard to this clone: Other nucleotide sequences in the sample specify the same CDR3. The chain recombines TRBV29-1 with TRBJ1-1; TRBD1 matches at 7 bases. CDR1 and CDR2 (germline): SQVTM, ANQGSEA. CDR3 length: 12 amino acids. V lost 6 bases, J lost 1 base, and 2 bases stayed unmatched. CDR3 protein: CSVGTANTEAFF. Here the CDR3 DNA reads TGCAGCGTAGGGACAGCGAACACTGAAGCTTTCTTT. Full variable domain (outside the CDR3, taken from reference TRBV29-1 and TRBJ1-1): SAVISQKPSRDICQRGTSLTIQCQVDSQVTMMFWYRQQPGQSLTLIATANQGSEATYESGFVIDKFPISRPNLTFSTLTVSNMSPEDSSIYLCSVGTANTEAFFGQGTRLTVV.

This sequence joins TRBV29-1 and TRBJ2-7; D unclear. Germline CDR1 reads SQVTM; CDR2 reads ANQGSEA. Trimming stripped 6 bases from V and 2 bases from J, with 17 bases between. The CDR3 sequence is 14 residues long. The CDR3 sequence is CSVLPKHGAYEQYF. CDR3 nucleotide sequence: TGCAGCGTACTTCCGAAACATGGGGCCTACGAGCAGTACTTC.

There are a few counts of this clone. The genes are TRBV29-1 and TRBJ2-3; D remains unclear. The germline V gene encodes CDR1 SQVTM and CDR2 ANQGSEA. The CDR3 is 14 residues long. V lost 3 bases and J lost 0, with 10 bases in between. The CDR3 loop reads CSVDARLSTDTQYF. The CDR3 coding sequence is TGCAGCGTTGACGCCAGGCTAAGCACAGATACGCAGTATTTT.

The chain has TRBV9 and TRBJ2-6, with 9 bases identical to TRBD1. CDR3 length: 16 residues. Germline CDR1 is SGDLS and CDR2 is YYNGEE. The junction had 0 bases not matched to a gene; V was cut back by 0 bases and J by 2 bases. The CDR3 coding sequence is TGTGCCAGCAGCGTAGGACAGGGGGCTGGGGCCAACGTCCTGACTTTC. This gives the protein CASSVGQGAGANVLTF.

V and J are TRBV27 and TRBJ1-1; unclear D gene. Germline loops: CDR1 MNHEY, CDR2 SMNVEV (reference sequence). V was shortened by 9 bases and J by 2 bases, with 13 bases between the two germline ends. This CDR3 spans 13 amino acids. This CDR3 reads CASQPTLNTEAFF. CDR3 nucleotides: TGTGCCAGTCAACCCACCCTAAACACTGAAGCTTTCTTT.

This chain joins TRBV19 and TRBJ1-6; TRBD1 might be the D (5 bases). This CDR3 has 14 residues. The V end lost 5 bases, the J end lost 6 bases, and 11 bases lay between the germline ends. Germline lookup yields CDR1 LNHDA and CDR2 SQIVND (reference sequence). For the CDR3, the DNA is TGTGCCAGTAGTCCTGGGACTGTTAATTCACCCCTCCACTTT. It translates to CASSPGTVNSPLHF.

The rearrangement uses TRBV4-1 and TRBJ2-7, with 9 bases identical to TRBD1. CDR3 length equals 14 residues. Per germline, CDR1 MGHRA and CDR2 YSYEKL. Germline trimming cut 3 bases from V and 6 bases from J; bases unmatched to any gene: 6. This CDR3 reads CASSQRDRVSEQYF. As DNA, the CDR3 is TGCGCCAGCAGCCAGCGGGACAGGGTCAGCGAGCAGTACTTC.

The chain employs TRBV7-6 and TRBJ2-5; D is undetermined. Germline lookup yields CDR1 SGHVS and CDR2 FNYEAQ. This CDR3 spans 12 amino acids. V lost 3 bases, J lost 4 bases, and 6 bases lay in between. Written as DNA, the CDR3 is TGTGCCAGCAGCTTTGATGGAGAGACCCAGTACTTC. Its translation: CASSFDGETQYF.

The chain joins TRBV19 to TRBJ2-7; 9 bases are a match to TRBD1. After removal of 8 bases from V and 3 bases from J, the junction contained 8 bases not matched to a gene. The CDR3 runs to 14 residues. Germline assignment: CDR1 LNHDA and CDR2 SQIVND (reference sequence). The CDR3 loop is CASCPGQGNYEQYF. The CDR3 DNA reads TGTGCCAGTTGTCCGGGACAGGGTAACTACGAGCAGTACTTC.

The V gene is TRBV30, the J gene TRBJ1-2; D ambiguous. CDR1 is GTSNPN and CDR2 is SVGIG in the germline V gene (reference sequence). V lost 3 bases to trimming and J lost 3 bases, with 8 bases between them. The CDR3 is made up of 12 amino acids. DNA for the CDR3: TGTGCCTGGAGGTCGAGAGACTATGGCTACACCTTC. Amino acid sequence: CAWRSRDYGYTF.

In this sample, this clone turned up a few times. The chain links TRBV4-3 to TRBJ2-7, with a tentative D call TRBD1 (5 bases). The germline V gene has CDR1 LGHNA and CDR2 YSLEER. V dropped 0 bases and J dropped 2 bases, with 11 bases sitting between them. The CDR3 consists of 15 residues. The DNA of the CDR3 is TGCGCCAGCAGCCAAGAAAGGGGTGCGACCTACGAGCAGTACTTC. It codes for CASSQERGATYEQYF.

CDR3 DNA: TGCGCCAGCAGTCACCCTACAGGGAGGGATGGTGAACAGGGCTATGGCTACACCTTC. It codes for CASSHPTGRDGEQGYGYTF. This chain joins TRBV23-1 and TRBJ1-2; tentative D call: TRBD1 (6 bases). TRBV23-1 is an ORF; its function is uncertain. V dropped 3 bases and J dropped 4 bases, with 27 bases sitting between them. The length of the CDR3 is 19 residues.

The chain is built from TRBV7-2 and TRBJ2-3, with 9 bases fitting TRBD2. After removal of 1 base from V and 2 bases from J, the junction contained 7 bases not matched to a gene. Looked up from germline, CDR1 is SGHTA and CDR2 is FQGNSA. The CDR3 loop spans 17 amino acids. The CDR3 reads CASSLDLRGGYTDTQYF. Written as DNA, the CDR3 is TGTGCCAGCAGCTTAGACCTGCGGGGGGGATACACAGATACGCAGTATTTT.